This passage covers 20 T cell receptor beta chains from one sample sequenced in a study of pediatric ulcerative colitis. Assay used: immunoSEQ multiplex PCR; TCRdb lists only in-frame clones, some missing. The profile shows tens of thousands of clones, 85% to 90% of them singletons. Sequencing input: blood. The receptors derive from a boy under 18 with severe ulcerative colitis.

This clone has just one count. CDR3 region: CASSTTGGNQPQHF. The CDR3 DNA follows: TGTGCCAGCAGCACCACAGGGGGCAATCAGCCCCAGCATTTT. This chain joins TRBV7-2 and TRBJ1-5, with 7 bases lining up with TRBD1. Per the germline V gene, CDR1 is SGHTA and CDR2 is FQGNSA. Trimming at V came to 5 bases and at J to 2 bases, leaving 3 bases not matched to a gene. The CDR3 covers 14 residues.

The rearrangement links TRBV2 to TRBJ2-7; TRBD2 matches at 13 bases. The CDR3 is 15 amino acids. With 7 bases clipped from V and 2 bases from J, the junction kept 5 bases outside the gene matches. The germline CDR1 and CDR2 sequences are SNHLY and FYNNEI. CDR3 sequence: CASTKGLAGTYEQYF. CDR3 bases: TGTGCCAGCACCAAGGGACTAGCGGGGACCTACGAGCAGTACTTC. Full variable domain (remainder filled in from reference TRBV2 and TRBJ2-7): EPEVTQTPSHQVTQMGQEVILRCVPISNHLYFYWYRQILGQKVEFLVSFYNNEISEKSEIFDDQFSVERPDGSNFTLKIRSTKLEDSAMYFCASTKGLAGTYEQYFGPGTRLTVT.

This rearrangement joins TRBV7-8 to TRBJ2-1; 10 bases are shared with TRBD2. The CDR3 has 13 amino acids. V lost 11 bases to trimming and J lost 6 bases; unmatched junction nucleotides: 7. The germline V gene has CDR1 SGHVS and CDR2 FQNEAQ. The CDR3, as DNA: TGTGCCTATCTAGCGGGAGAATTCAATGAGCAGTTCTTC. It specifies CAYLAGEFNEQFF.

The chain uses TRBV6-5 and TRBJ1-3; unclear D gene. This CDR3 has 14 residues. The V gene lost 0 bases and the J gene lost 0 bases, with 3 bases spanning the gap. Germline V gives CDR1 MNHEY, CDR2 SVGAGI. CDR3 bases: TGTGCCAGCAGTTACTCAAGCTCTGGAAACACCATATATTTT. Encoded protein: CASSYSSSGNTIYF.

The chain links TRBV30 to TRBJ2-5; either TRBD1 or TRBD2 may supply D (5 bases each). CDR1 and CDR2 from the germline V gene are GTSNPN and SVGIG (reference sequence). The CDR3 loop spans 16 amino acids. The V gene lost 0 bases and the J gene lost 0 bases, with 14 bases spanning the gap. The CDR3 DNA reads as TGTGCCTGGAGTGTCCTTCCATTGGGGGACCAAGAGACCCAGTACTTC. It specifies CAWSVLPLGDQETQYF.

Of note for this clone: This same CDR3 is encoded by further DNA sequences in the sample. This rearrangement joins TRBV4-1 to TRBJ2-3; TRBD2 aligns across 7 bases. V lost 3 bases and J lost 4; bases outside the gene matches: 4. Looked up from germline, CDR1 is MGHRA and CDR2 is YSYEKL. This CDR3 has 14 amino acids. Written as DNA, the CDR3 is TGCGCCAGCAGCCAGGCGGGAGCGGCAGATACGCAGTATTTT. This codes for CASSQAGAADTQYF.

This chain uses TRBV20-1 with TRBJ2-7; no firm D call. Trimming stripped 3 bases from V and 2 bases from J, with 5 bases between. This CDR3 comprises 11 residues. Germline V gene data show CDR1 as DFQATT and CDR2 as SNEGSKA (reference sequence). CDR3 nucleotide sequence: TGCAGTGCTAGTGACCCCTACGAGCAGTACTTC. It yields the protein CSASDPYEQYF.

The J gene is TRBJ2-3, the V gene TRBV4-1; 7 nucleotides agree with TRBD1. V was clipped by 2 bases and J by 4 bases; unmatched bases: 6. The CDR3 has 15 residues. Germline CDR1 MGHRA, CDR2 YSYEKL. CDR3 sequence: CASSQMTGNSDTQYF. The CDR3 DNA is TGCGCCAGCAGCCAAATGACAGGGAACTCAGATACGCAGTATTTT.

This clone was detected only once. The CDR3 is CASSLDSRLPGDEQFF. The CDR3 DNA reads TGTGCCAGCAGCTTAGACTCAAGGTTGCCTGGGGATGAGCAGTTCTTC. The J gene is TRBJ2-1, the V gene TRBV11-2; D call uncertain. This CDR3 region has 16 residues. Trimming stripped 0 bases from V and 8 bases from J, with 17 bases between. CDR1 and CDR2 (germline): SGHAT, FQNNGV.

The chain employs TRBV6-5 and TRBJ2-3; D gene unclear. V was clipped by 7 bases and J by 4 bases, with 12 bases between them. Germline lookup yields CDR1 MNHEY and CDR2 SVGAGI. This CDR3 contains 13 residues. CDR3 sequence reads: CASIDLGSDTQYF. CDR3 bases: TGTGCCAGCATAGACCTAGGCTCAGATACGCAGTATTTT.

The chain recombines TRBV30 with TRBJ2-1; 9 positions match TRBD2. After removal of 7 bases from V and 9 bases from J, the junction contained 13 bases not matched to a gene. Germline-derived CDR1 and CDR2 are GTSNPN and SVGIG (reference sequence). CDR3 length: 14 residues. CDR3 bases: TGTGCCTCTGGGGGTAGCGGGAGAATTTTTGAGCAGTTCTTC. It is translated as CASGGSGRIFEQFF. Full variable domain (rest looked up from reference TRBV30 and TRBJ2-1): SQTIHQWPATLVQPVGSPLSLECTVEGTSNPNLYWYRQAAGRGLQLLFYSVGIGQISSEVPQNLSASRPQDRQFILSSKKLLLSDSGFYLCASGGSGRIFEQFFGPGTRLTVL.

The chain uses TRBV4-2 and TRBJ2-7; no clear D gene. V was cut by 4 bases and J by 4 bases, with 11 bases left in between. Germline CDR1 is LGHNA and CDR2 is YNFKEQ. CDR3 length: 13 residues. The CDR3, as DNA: TGTGCCAGCAGCCTAAGTGGAGTATACGAGCAGTACTTC. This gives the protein CASSLSGVYEQYF.

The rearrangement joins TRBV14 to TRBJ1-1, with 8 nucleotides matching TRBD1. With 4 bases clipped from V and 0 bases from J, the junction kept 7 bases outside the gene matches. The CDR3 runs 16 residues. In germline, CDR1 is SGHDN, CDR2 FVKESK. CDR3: CASSRPLQGVNTEAFF. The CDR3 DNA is TGTGCCAGCAGCCGTCCATTACAGGGGGTGAACACTGAAGCTTTCTTT.

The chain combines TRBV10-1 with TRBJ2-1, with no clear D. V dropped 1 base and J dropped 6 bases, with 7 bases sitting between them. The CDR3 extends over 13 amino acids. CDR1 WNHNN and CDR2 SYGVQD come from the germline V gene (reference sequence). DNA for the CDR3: TGCGCCAGCAGTGAGTTTGGCGGCAATGAGCAGTTCTTC. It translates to CASSEFGGNEQFF.

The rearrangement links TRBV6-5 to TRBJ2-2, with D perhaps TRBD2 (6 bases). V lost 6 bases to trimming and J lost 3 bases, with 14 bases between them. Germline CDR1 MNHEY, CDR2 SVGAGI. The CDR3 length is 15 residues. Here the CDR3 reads CASRPEGGDTGELFF. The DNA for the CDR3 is TGTGCCAGCAGGCCAGAAGGAGGGGACACCGGGGAGCTGTTTTTT.

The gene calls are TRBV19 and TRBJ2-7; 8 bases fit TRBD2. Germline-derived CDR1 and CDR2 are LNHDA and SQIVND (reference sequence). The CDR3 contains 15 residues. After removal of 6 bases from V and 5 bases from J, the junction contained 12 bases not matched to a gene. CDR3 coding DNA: TGTGCCAGTAGAGGCCCGATGTTAGCGGGACACGAGCAGTACTTC. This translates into CASRGPMLAGHEQYF. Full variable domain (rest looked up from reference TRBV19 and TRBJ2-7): DGGITQSPKYLFRKEGQNVTLSCEQNLNHDAMYWYRQDPGQGLRLIYYSQIVNDFQKGDIAEGYSVSREKKESFPLTVTSAQKNPTAFYLCASRGPMLAGHEQYFGPGTRLTVT.

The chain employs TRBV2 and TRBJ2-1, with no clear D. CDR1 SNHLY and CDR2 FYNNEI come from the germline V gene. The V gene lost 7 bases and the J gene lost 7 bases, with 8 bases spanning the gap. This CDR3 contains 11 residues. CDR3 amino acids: CASTTANEQFF. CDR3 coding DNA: TGTGCCAGCACTACAGCAAATGAGCAGTTCTTC.

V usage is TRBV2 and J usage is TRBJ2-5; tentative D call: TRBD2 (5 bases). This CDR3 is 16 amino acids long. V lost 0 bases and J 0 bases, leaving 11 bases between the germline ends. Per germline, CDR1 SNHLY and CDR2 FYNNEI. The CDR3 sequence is CASSEAPTGNQETQYF. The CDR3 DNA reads TGTGCCAGCAGTGAAGCGCCTACGGGGAACCAAGAGACCCAGTACTTC.

For the CDR3, the DNA is TGTGCCAGCAAAGTTAGCGGGGCTTGGATGAACACTGAAGCTTTCTTT. It translates to CASKVSGAWMNTEAFF. The chain has TRBV27 and TRBJ1-1; D perhaps matches TRBD1 (5 bases). CDR1 is MNHEY and CDR2 is SMNVEV in the germline V gene (reference sequence). The CDR3 sequence is 16 residues long. V was cut by 7 bases and J by 0 bases, with 18 bases left in between.

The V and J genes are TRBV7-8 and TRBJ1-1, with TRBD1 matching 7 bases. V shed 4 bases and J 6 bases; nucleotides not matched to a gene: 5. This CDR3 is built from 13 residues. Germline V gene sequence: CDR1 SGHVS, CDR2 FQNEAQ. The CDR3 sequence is CASSSQGLAEAFF. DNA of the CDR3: TGTGCCAGCAGCTCACAGGGGTTGGCTGAAGCTTTCTTT.